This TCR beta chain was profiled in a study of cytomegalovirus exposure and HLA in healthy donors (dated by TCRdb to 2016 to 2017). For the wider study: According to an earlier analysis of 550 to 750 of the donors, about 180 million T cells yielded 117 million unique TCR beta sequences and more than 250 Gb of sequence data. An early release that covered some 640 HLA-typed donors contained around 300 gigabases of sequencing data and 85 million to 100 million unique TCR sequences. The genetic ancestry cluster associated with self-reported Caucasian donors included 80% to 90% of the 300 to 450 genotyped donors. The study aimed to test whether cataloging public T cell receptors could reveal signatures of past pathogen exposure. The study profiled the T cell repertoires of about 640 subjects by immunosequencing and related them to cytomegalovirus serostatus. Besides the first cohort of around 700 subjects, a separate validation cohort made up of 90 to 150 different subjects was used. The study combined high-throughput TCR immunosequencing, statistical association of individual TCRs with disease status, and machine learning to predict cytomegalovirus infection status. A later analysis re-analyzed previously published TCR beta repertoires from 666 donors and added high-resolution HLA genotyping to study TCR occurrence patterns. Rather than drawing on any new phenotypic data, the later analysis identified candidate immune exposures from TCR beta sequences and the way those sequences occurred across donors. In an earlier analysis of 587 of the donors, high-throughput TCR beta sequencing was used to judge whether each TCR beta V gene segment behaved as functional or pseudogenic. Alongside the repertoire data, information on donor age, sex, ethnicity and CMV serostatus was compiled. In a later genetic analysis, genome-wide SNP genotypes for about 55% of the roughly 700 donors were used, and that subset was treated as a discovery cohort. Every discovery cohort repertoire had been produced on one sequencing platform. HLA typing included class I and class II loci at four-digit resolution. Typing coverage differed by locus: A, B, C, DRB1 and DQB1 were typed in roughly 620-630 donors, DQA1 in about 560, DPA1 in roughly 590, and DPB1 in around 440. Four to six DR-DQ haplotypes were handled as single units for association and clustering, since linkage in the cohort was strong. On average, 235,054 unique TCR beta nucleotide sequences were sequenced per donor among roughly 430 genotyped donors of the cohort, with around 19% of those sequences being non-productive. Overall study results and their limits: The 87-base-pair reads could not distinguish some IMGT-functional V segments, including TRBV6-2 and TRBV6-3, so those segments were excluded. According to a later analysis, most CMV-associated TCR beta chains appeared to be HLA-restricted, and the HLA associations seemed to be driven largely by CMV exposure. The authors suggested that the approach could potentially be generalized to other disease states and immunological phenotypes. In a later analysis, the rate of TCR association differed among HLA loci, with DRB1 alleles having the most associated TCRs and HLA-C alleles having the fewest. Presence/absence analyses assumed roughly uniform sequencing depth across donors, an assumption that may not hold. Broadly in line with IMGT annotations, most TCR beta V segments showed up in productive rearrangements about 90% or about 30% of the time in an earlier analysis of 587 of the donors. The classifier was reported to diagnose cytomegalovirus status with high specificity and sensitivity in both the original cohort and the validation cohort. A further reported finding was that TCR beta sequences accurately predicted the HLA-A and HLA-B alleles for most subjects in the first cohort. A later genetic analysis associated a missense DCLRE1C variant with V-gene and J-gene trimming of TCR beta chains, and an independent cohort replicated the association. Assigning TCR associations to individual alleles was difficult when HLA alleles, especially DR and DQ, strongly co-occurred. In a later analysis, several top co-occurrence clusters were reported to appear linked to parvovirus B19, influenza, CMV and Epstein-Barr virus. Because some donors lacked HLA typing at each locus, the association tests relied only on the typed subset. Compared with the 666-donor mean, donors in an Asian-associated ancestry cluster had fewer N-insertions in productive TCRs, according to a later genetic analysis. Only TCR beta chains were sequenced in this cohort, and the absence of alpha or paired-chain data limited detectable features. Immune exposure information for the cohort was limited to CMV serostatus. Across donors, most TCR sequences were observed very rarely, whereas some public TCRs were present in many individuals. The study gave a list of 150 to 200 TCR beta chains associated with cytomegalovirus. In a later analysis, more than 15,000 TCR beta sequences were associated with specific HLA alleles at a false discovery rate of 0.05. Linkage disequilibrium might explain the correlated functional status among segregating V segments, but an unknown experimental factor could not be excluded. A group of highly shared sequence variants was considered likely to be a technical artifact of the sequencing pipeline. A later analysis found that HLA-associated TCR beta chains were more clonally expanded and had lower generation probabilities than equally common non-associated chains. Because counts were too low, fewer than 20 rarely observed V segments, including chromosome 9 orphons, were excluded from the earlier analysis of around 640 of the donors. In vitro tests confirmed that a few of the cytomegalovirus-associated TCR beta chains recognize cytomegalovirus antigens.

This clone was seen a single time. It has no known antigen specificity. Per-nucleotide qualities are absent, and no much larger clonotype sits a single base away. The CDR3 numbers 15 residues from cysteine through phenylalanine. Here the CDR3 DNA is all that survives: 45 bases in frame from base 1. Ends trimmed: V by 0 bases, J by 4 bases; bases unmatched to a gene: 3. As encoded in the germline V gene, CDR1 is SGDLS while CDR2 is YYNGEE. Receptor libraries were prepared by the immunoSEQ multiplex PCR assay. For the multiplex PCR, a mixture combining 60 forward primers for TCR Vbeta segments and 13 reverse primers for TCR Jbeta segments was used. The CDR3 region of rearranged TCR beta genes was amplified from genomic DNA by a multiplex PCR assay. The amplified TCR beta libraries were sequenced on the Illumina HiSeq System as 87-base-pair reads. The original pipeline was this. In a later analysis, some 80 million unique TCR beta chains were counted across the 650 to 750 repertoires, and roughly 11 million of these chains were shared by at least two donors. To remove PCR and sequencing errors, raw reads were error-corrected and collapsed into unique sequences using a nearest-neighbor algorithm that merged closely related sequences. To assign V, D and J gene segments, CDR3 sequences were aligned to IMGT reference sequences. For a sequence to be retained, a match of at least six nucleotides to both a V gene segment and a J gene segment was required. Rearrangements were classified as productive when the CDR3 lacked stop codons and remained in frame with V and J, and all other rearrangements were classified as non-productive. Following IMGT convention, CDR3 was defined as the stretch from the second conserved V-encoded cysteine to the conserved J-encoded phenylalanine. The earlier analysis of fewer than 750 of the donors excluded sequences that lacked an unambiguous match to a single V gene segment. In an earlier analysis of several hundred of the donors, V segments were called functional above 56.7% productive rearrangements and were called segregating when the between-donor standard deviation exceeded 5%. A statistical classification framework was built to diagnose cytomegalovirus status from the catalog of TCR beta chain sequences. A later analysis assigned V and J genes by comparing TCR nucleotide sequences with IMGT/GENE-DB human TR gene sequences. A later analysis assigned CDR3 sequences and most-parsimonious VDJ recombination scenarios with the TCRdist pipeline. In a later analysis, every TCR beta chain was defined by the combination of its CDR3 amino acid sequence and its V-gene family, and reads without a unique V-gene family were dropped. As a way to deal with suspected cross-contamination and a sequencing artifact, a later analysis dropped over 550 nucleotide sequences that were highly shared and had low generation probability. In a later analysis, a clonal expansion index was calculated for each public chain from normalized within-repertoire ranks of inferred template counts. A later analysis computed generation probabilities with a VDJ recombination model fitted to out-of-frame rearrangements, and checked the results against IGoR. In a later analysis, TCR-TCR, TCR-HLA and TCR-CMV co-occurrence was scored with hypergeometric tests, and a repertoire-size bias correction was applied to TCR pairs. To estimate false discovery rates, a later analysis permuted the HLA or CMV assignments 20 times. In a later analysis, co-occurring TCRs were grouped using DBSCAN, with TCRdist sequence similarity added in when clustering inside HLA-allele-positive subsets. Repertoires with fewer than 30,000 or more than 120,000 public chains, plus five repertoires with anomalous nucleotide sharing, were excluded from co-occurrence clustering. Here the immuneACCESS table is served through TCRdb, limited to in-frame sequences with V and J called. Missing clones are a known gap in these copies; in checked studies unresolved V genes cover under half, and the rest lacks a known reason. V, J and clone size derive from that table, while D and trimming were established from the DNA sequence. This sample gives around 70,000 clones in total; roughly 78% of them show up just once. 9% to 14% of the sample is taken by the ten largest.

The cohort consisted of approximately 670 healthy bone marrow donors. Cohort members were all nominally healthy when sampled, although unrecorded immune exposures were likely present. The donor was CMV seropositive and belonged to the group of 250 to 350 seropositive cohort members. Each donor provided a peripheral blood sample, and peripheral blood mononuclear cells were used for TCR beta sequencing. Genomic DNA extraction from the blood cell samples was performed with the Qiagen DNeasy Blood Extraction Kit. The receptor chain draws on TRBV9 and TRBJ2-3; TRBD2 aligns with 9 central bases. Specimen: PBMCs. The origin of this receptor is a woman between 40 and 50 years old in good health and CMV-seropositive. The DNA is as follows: TGTGCCAGCAGCGTAGTAGCGGGGGCCGCAGATACGCAGTATTTT. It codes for CASSVVAGAADTQYF.